Below are 10 T cell receptor beta chains sequenced from a single sample in a study of a mutant IDH1 vaccine in newly diagnosed glioma (dated by TCRdb to the early 2020s). The protocol used for the library was the immunoSEQ multiplex PCR assay. What TCRdb holds here is the immuneACCESS table cut down to in-frame rearrangements. Part of the clones is not present; checked against another copy, under half of the missing clones reflect an unresolved V gene, and the others are unexplained. Within this sample are tens of thousands of clones, with around 90% of them counted one time only. The top ten clones comprise about 3.9% of the sample. Their target antigens are unknown. The sample's time point, from its label and the paper: week 23, last vaccination. Each vaccine dose, consisting of 300 ug of a 20-mer mutant IDH1 peptide in Montanide, was administered subcutaneously with topical imiquimod. Sequenced material: PBMCs, taken from a glioma patient whose treatment included an IDH1 peptide vaccine. Source of these receptors: a man in his fifties with glioma.

The chain joins TRBV14 to TRBJ1-2; 7 bases are a match to TRBD1. CDR3 size: 15 residues. J lost 5 bases, V lost 3 bases, and 9 bases had no gene match. From germline, CDR1 is SGHDN and CDR2 FVKESK. The CDR3 is CASSQSPGQYYGYTF. CDR3 coding DNA: TGTGCCAGCAGCCAGTCCCCGGGACAGTATTATGGCTACACCTTC. The variable domain in full, with the rest retrieved from reference TRBV14 and TRBJ1-2, is EAGVTQFPSHSVIEKGQTVTLRCDPISGHDNLYWYRRVMGKEIKFLLHFVKESKQDESGMPNNRFLAERTGGTYSTLKVQPAELEDSGVYFCASSQSPGQYYGYTFGSGTRLTVV.

This clone has just one count. The chain recombines TRBV9 with TRBJ2-1; D gene unclear. In germline, CDR1 is SGDLS, CDR2 YYNGEE. The CDR3 spans 15 residues. Trimming shortened V by 4 bases and J by 5 bases, and 16 bases separated the two germline ends. The CDR3 region is CASSPSPQTNNEQFF. The CDR3 DNA is TGTGCCAGCAGCCCTTCCCCTCAGACAAACAATGAGCAGTTCTTC.

J is TRBJ2-5 and V is TRBV7-9, with 8 nucleotides matching TRBD2. Per germline, CDR1 SEHNR and CDR2 FQNEAQ (reference sequence). V shed 9 bases and J 5 bases; nucleotides not matched to a gene: 8. The CDR3 is made up of 13 amino acids. The CDR3 DNA reads as TGTGCCAGTGGCAGCGGGAGACTTGAGACCCAGTACTTC. It specifies CASGSGRLETQYF.

The genes are TRBV9 and TRBJ2-5, with 16 nucleotides matching TRBD2. This CDR3 is built from 17 residues. CDR1 is SGDLS and CDR2 is YYNGEE in the germline V gene. V was pared by 2 bases and J by 5 bases, with 6 bases of the junction left unmatched. CDR3 sequence reads: CASSVGTSGGAAETQYF. CDR3 sequence (DNA): TGTGCCAGCAGCGTCGGGACTAGCGGGGGGGCCGCGGAGACCCAGTACTTC.

This rearrangement joins TRBV6-5 to TRBJ2-2; D is possibly TRBD2 (6 bases). Trimming cost V 4 bases and J 5 bases, with 14 bases left between them. The germline CDR1 and CDR2 sequences are MNHEY and SVGAGI. The CDR3 has 15 residues. The CDR3 is CASSSPSAGTGELFF. CDR3 DNA: TGTGCCAGCAGTTCCCCTAGCGCCGGAACCGGGGAGCTGTTTTTT.

The table lists this clone with a count of one. The chain couples TRBV6-5 to TRBJ1-4; D is possibly TRBD1 (6 bases). From germline, CDR1 is MNHEY and CDR2 SVGAGI. This CDR3 comprises 13 residues. Trimming cost V 7 bases and J 6 bases, with 12 bases left between them. As DNA, the CDR3 is TGTGCCAGCACCCGAAAGGGGGATGAAAAACTGTTTTTT. This codes for CASTRKGDEKLFF.

The chain has TRBV27 and TRBJ2-3, with D perhaps matching TRBD1 or TRBD2 (5 bases each). Germline V gene lookup returns CDR1 MNHEY and CDR2 SMNVEV (reference sequence). V shed 5 bases and J shed 6 bases, with 15 bases lying between them. CDR3 length: 14 amino acids. The CDR3: CASSLGTVRDTQYF. In DNA, the CDR3 is TGTGCCAGCAGTCTAGGGACGGTTCGGGATACGCAGTATTTT.

The rearrangement joins TRBV9 to TRBJ2-7; D unclear. The length of the CDR3 is 14 residues. Germline V gene data show CDR1 as SGDLS and CDR2 as YYNGEE. The V and J ends lost 0 bases and 7 bases respectively, with 14 bases between them. CDR3 amino acids: CASSVDDTFREQYF. The CDR3 DNA reads as TGTGCCAGCAGCGTAGACGACACCTTCAGAGAGCAGTACTTC.

The genes are TRBV11-2 and TRBJ2-7, with TRBD2 matching 7 bases. This CDR3 region has 13 residues. Trimming removed 8 bases from V and 4 bases from J; junction bases left unmatched: 8. The V gene's germline CDR1 is SGHAT and CDR2 FQNNGV. DNA for the CDR3: TGTGCCAGCCGCACCGGGGGGTTTTACGAGCAGTACTTC. It is translated as CASRTGGFYEQYF.

The rearrangement links TRBV13 to TRBJ2-2; a possible D gene is TRBD1 (5 bases). This CDR3 is 12 amino acids long. Between the trimmed V and J ends, which lost 10 bases and 5 bases, there was a span of 11 bases. Germline CDR1 PRHDT, CDR2 FYEKMQ (reference sequence). This CDR3 reads CAINQGTGELFF. DNA for the CDR3: TGTGCCATAAATCAGGGTACCGGGGAGCTGTTTTTT.